The 10 T cell receptor beta chains given below trace back to one sample, sequenced in a study of CD4 T cells in relation to SARS-CoV-2 and coronaviruses. Which antigens these TCRs recognize remains unknown. Data came from immunoSEQ multiplex PCR; TCRdb stores just in-frame clones and leaves some out. The sample holds more than 20,000 clones, around 80% seen once. Before the COVID-19 pandemic, during about 2010-2019, CD4+ T cells were taken from unexposed donors. After about 11 days of culture, CD4+ T cells were isolated. The source material was CD4+ T cells from PBMCs, cultured in vitro. Every receptor here comes from a human donor in good health.

This chain uses TRBV19 with TRBJ2-3; 8 bases match TRBD2. V shed 3 bases, J shed 5 bases, and the junction held 7 bases outside the gene matches. Germline V gene lookup returns CDR1 LNHDA and CDR2 SQIVND (reference sequence). The CDR3 loop spans 15 amino acids. The CDR3, as DNA: TGTGCCAGTAGTATCAGGGTAGCGGGAAGAGATACGCAGTATTTT. This codes for CASSIRVAGRDTQYF. The full variable domain, rest sourced from reference TRBV19 and TRBJ2-3, is DGGITQSPKYLFRKEGQNVTLSCEQNLNHDAMYWYRQDPGQGLRLIYYSQIVNDFQKGDIAEGYSVSREKKESFPLTVTSAQKNPTAFYLCASSIRVAGRDTQYFGPGTRLTVL.

The rearrangement joins TRBV15 to TRBJ2-3; no clear D. The CDR3 loop spans 12 amino acids. Trimming cost V 5 bases and J 8 bases, with 11 bases left between them. Per the germline V gene, CDR1 is LNHNV and CDR2 is YYDKDF (reference sequence). This CDR3 is CATSLEELTQYF. DNA for the CDR3: TGTGCCACCAGCCTGGAAGAGCTTACGCAGTATTTT.

This chain links TRBV6-5 with TRBJ2-7; D ambiguous. V lost 0 bases to trimming and J lost 4 bases, with 13 bases between them. CDR3 length equals 15 residues. Germline V gene sequence: CDR1 MNHEY, CDR2 SVGAGI. This CDR3 reads CASSYSRVDQYEQYF. The CDR3 region has the DNA TGTGCCAGCAGTTACTCCCGGGTGGACCAGTACGAGCAGTACTTC.

V usage is TRBV2 and J usage is TRBJ2-3; TRBD2 matches 12 bases. Looked up from germline, CDR1 is SNHLY and CDR2 is FYNNEI. J was trimmed by 2 bases and V by 5 bases; bases with no gene match: 5. CDR3 length: 16 residues. In DNA form, the CDR3 reads TGTGCCAGCAGTCAGGGACTAGCGGGTTTCACAGATACGCAGTATTTT. Its translation: CASSQGLAGFTDTQYF.

The chain joins TRBV19 to TRBJ2-5; tentative D call: TRBD2 (6 bases). This CDR3 is built from 12 residues. In germline, CDR1 is LNHDA, CDR2 SQIVND (reference sequence). V was clipped by 3 bases and J by 5 bases, with 7 bases between them. CDR3 in amino acids: CASSIGGETQYF. The CDR3 DNA reads TGTGCCAGTAGTATTGGGGGGGAGACCCAGTACTTC.

This clone was picked up one time. This chain uses TRBV12-5 with TRBJ1-5; D is unresolved. Trimming cost V 0 bases and J 4 bases, with 4 bases left between them. Germline CDR1 is LGHNT and CDR2 is FRNRAP. The CDR3 is 13 amino acids. The CDR3 DNA is TGTGCTAGTGGTTTGGTCGGGAATCAGCCCCAGCATTTT. Its protein product is CASGLVGNQPQHF.

V is TRBV6-6 and J is TRBJ1-6; D may be TRBD1 (5 bases). Trimming took off 7 bases at V and 5 bases at J, with 15 bases between the two ends. Germline V gene data show CDR1 as MNHNY and CDR2 as SVGAGI (reference sequence). The CDR3 is 15 amino acids. Here the CDR3 DNA reads TGTGCCAGCACCACCCCGGGACTAAATAATTCACCCCTCCACTTT. Its protein product is CASTTPGLNNSPLHF.

The chain employs TRBV5-6 and TRBJ1-6; TRBD1 matches 8 bases. The CDR3 contains 12 residues. Germline V CDR1 and CDR2: SGHDT, YYEEEE. J gave up 10 bases and V 5 bases, and 2 bases lay outside the gene matches. The DNA for the CDR3 is TGTGCCAGCAGGGACAGGGTATCACCCCTCCACTTT. This codes for CASRDRVSPLHF.

The rearrangement links TRBV2 to TRBJ1-1, with D tentatively TRBD1 (5 bases). The V and J ends lost 10 bases and 2 bases respectively, with 29 bases between them. The CDR3 length is 18 residues. CDR1 SNHLY and CDR2 FYNNEI come from the germline V gene. The CDR3 nucleotides read TGTGCCACCAAAACCGCGGGGACTCTTATTCTCGGCAACACTGAAGCTTTCTTT. Amino acid sequence: CATKTAGTLILGNTEAFF. The full variable domain, rest sourced from reference TRBV2 and TRBJ1-1, is EPEVTQTPSHQVTQMGQEVILRCVPISNHLYFYWYRQILGQKVEFLVSFYNNEISEKSEIFDDQFSVERPDGSNFTLKIRSTKLEDSAMYFCATKTAGTLILGNTEAFFGQGTRLTVV.

The V call is TRBV27, the J call TRBJ2-1; D gene unclear. The germline V gene has CDR1 MNHEY and CDR2 SMNVEV (reference sequence). V was shortened by 9 bases and J by 0 bases, with 12 bases between the two germline ends. The CDR3 runs to 14 residues. CDR3 region: CARREDSSYNEQFF. As DNA, the CDR3 is TGTGCCAGACGCGAGGATTCCTCCTACAATGAGCAGTTCTTC.